This T cell receptor (beta chain) was captured in a study of OX40 agonist ivuxolimab in advanced cancers. Study observations and caveats: Normalized T-cell clonal expansion was also low in a subset of nonresponders.

On this clone: Its antigen is not identified.

Generated by immunoSEQ multiplex PCR, the TCRdb table keeps only in-frame clones and is missing some. The data show tens of thousands of clones, with roughly 82% seen just once and roughly 25% held by the top ten. Sample: CD4+ or CD8+ T cells sorted from blood, taken in a trial of the OX40 agonist ivuxolimab. This receptor was taken from an adult with an advanced solid tumor such as melanoma, head and neck, liver or kidney cancer.

In DNA, the CDR3 is TGTGCCAGCACCCCACCGGGACTAGCGTACGAGCAGTACTTC. As protein: CASTPPGLAYEQYF. J is TRBJ2-7 and V is TRBV7-8, with 10 bases aligning to TRBD2. CDR1 SGHVS and CDR2 FQNEAQ come from the germline V gene. This CDR3 comprises 14 residues. J lost 4 bases, V lost 7 bases, and 7 bases had no gene match.